The 24 T cell receptor beta chains in this list originate from one sample, sequenced in a study of glioma-infiltrating T cells. TCR alpha and beta CDR3 regions were amplified from RNA using iRepertoire nested multiplex PCR. TCRdb redid the calling of the multiplex PCR reads with MiXCR, one entry per CDR3 protein. The table includes about 9,200 distinct CDR3 sequences, under 60% detected once. Sequencing was done on a sample of glioma tissue, nonneoplastic brain tissue, or PBMCs (not recorded which). The receptor source for this set is a human donor with low-grade glioma or glioblastoma, undergoing nonglioma brain surgery, or in good health (not recorded which).

This chain joins TRBV28 and TRBJ2-2; no clear D. The germline V and J ends were trimmed by 2 bases and 4 bases, with 8 bases remaining between them. Germline-derived CDR1 and CDR2 are MDHEN and SYDVKM. This CDR3 contains 14 residues. CDR3 protein: CASSLATSTGELFF. The CDR3 nucleotides read TGTGCCAGCAGTTTAGCGACAAGCACCGGGGAGCTGTTTTTT.

The rearrangement joins TRBV29-1 to TRBJ2-2, with D possibly being TRBD1 (6 bases). Germline V gene data show CDR1 as SQVTM and CDR2 as ANQGSEA. The CDR3 loop spans 12 amino acids. V was trimmed by 7 bases and J by 3 bases, leaving 9 bases between them. For the CDR3, the DNA is TGCAGCGGGAACAGGGACACCGGGGAGCTGTTTTTT. Its translation is CSGNRDTGELFF.

A note on this clonotype: At one end, the junction sequence differs from germline, possibly due to a read error. The chain employs TRBV2 and TRBJ1-5; possibly TRBD1 for D (6 bases). The germline gives CDR1 SNHLY, CDR2 FYNNEI. The CDR3 extends over 13 amino acids. The DNA for the CDR3 is TGTGGCAGCGCCGCAGGGGCAAATCAGCCCCAGAATTTT. This codes for CGSAAGANQPQNF.

Details on this clonotype: The conserved closing phenylalanine or tryptophan is absent in this CDR3, likely reflecting a read error. This chain connects TRBV20-1 to TRBJ1-1; D is uncertain. V lost 3 bases to trimming and J lost 8 bases, with 10 bases between them. CDR3 length: 11 amino acids. Germline lookup yields CDR1 DFQATT and CDR2 SNEGSKA (reference sequence). The CDR3, as DNA: TGCAGTGCTAGGGATGTCGCAGAAGCTTTCCTT. This translates into CSARDVAEAFL.

In nucleotides, the CDR3 is TGTGCCAGCATTTCTCAACGGGGTGCTCAGCCCCAGCATTTT. Amino acids: CASISQRGAQPQHF. V and J are TRBV12-3 or TRBV12-4 and TRBJ1-5, with D unclear. This CDR3 is built from 14 residues. The V gene lost 7 bases and the J gene lost 6 bases, with 16 bases spanning the gap.

A remark on this clonotype: Likely a read error: the CDR3 ends without its conserved phenylalanine or tryptophan. The rearrangement joins TRBV7-9 to TRBJ1-2; D not certain. The CDR3 loop spans 15 amino acids. V was trimmed by 5 bases and J by 2 bases, leaving 15 bases between them. Germline values: CDR1 SEHNR, CDR2 FQNEAQ (reference sequence). CDR3 sequence (DNA): TGTGCCAGCAGCCATCTCGGCGAAGGAAACTATGGCTACACCTCC. It yields the protein CASSHLGEGNYGYTS.

This clonotype was counted many times. J is TRBJ2-1 and V is TRBV18, with D unresolved. The V and J ends lost 0 bases and 4 bases respectively, with 10 bases between them. CDR1 KGHSH and CDR2 LQKENI come from the germline V gene. The CDR3 sequence is 15 residues long. The CDR3 DNA follows: TGTGCCAGCTCACCACCTAGCCCAATTTACAATGAGCAGTTCTTC. This sequence encodes CASSPPSPIYNEQFF.

Note on this clonotype: At one end, the junction sequence differs from germline, possibly due to a read error. The V gene is TRBV24-1, the J gene TRBJ2-3, with a weak D call TRBD2 (6 bases). Germline V gene lookup returns CDR1 KGHDR and CDR2 SFDVKD. CDR3 length: 16 amino acids. The CDR3 loop is CATSDGIAAYTDTQYF. The CDR3 DNA is TGTGCAACCAGTGATGGAATAGCGGCTTACACAGATACGCAGTATTTT.

By frequency in the sample, this clonotype is medium-sized. The rearrangement uses TRBV4-1 and TRBJ1-1, with TRBD1 as a possible D gene (5 bases). Germline CDR1 is MGHRA and CDR2 is YSYEKL. Trimming stripped 4 bases from V and 4 bases from J, with 16 bases between. The CDR3 totals 15 residues. This chain's CDR3 is CASSLDQGSFTEAFF. The CDR3 region has the DNA TGCGCCAGCAGCCTGGACCAGGGTAGTTTCACTGAAGCTTTCTTT.

By its share, this clonotype is medium-sized. The chain carries TRBV20-1 and TRBJ1-1; D gene uncertain. The length of the CDR3 is 13 residues. V dropped 1 base and J dropped 5 bases, with 11 bases sitting between them. Germline values: CDR1 DFQATT, CDR2 SNEGSKA (reference sequence). The CDR3: CSARGSRETEAFF. The CDR3 DNA sequence: TGCAGTGCTAGAGGGTCTCGTGAAACTGAAGCTTTCTTT.

The chain couples TRBV5-1 to TRBJ1-1; no clear D. The CDR3 is 16 amino acids. Trimming took 2 bases from V and 3 from J, leaving 17 bases between them. CDR1 and CDR2 from the germline V gene are SGHRS and YFSETQ. The CDR3 nucleotides are TGCGCCAGCAGCTTACAGTGGAAAGGAGGGTACACTGAAGCTTTCTTT. As protein: CASSLQWKGGYTEAFF.

Regarding this clonotype: Compared with germline, one end of the junction differs, possibly owing to a read error. The chain couples TRBV28 to TRBJ2-5; perhaps TRBD1 as D (5 bases). The CDR3 sequence is 13 residues long. Per the germline V gene, CDR1 is MDHEN and CDR2 is SYDVKM. The DNA of the CDR3 is TGTGCCAGAAGTTCCCCAGCGCAGGGGACCCAGTACTTC. Amino acid sequence: CARSSPAQGTQYF.

In the case of this clonotype: Because it lacks the conserved phenylalanine or tryptophan at the end, this CDR3 is likely a read error. V and J are TRBV28 and TRBJ2-7, with a tentative D call TRBD1 (6 bases). CDR3 length equals 14 residues. Trimming took off 3 bases at V and 3 bases at J, with 12 bases between the two ends. Germline V gives CDR1 MDHEN, CDR2 SYDVKM. As DNA, the CDR3 is TGTGCCAGCAGTTTCGGCAACAGGGACTACGAGCAGTACTTA. Amino acid sequence: CASSFGNRDYEQYL.

Note on this clonotype: Mismatch with germline at one junction end may stem from a read error. The chain combines TRBV6-6 with TRBJ2-3, with a weak D call TRBD1 (5 bases). The length of the CDR3 is 11 residues. CDR1 is MNHNY and CDR2 is SVGAGI in the germline V gene (reference sequence). CDR3 residues: CASNRSDMQYF. The DNA for the CDR3 is TGTGCCAGCAACAGGTCGGATATGCAGTATTTT.

A word on this clonotype: Since a much larger clone is just one base distant, this may be a read error. The CDR3 region has the DNA TGTGCCAGCAGCGTAGGTGATGGCGGGAGGAGGGCAGAGACCCAGTACTTC. It translates to CASSVGDGGRRAETQYF. The rearrangement links TRBV9 to TRBJ2-5; 8 positions match TRBD2. Germline CDR1 is SGDLS and CDR2 is YYNGEE. The CDR3 runs 17 residues. V lost 0 bases, J lost 4 bases, and 11 bases stayed unmatched. Based on the CDR3 plus reference TRBV9 and TRBJ2-5, the full variable domain is DSGVTQTPKHLITATGQRVTLRCSPRSGDLSVYWYQQSLDQGLQFLIQYYNGEERAKGNILERFSAQQFPDLHSELNLSSLELGDSALYFCASSVGDGGRRAETQYFGPGTRLLVL.

The chain links TRBV11-2 to TRBJ2-1; D is possibly TRBD1 (5 bases). The germline V gene encodes CDR1 SGHAT and CDR2 FQNNGV. The ends were cut back, 0 bases at V and 5 bases at J, with 11 bases in the middle. The CDR3 loop spans 15 amino acids. The CDR3 spells CASSLEQGPNNEQFF. In DNA form, the CDR3 reads TGTGCCAGCAGCTTAGAGCAGGGCCCCAACAATGAGCAGTTCTTC.

This clonotype ranks as medium-sized. The chain couples TRBV28 to TRBJ2-1, with 9 bases matching TRBD1. CDR3 length equals 15 residues. Per the germline V gene, CDR1 is MDHEN and CDR2 is SYDVKM. The V segment lost 8 bases and the J segment 5 bases; nucleotides outside the gene matches: 10. The CDR3 nucleotides read TGTGCCAGCCTCCCGGGGACAGGGAAAAACAATGAGCAGTTCTTC. Amino acid sequence: CASLPGTGKNNEQFF.

This chain connects TRBV4-1 to TRBJ2-7, with 11 bases aligning to TRBD2. Germline-derived CDR1 and CDR2 are MGHRA and YSYEKL. V trimming: 5 bases; J trimming: 9 bases; junction bases outside the gene matches: 15. The CDR3 totals 16 residues. The CDR3 spells CASSETLAGVKSGQYF. DNA for the CDR3: TGCGCCAGCAGCGAAACACTAGCGGGAGTGAAAAGCGGGCAGTACTTC.

The rearrangement uses TRBV6-6 and TRBJ2-1, with D possibly matching TRBD1 (5 bases). The V end lost 6 bases, the J end lost 2 bases, and 14 bases lay between the germline ends. CDR1 and CDR2 from the germline V gene are MNHNY and SVGAGI (reference sequence). This CDR3 comprises 15 residues. The CDR3 sequence is CASSLERGPYNEQFF. Written as DNA, the CDR3 is TGTGCCAGCAGCCTAGAAAGGGGCCCCTACAATGAGCAGTTCTTC.

The rearrangement links TRBV4-1 to TRBJ2-3, with 12 nucleotides matching TRBD2. V shed 1 base and J 7 bases; nucleotides not matched to a gene: 12. The CDR3 contains 18 residues. Germline CDR1 and CDR2: MGHRA and YSYEKL. CDR3: CASSQALGTSGRTYTQYF. The CDR3 nucleotides are TGCGCCAGCAGCCAAGCTCTTGGCACTAGCGGGAGGACATATACGCAGTATTTT.

In its sample, this clonotype is large. The chain joins TRBV15 to TRBJ1-5; D is unresolved. The germline V gene encodes CDR1 LNHNV and CDR2 YYDKDF (reference sequence). The CDR3 sequence is 14 residues long. Trimming shortened V by 0 bases and J by 1 base, and 4 bases separated the two germline ends. In nucleotides, the CDR3 is TGTGCCACCAGCAGAGATAGCAGCAATCAGCCCCAGCATTTT. Translating it yields CATSRDSSNQPQHF.

With respect to this clonotype: One end of the junction fails to match germline, which may point to a read error. This chain connects TRBV6-6 to TRBJ1-5; TRBD1 agrees at 7 bases. The CDR3 extends over 16 amino acids. In germline, CDR1 is MNHNY, CDR2 SVGAGI (reference sequence). The CDR3: CARSPFGQATNQPQHF. The CDR3 DNA follows: TGTGCCAGAAGTCCATTCGGACAGGCGACAAATCAGCCACAGCATTTT.

In its sample, this clonotype ranks as medium-sized. The rearrangement joins TRBV2 to TRBJ1-3; TRBD1 might be the D (5 bases). Germline loops: CDR1 SNHLY, CDR2 FYNNEI. The CDR3 has 16 amino acids. Trimming shortened V by 8 bases and J by 2 bases, and 19 bases separated the two germline ends. The CDR3 is CASRDRADPTGNTIYF. CDR3 sequence (DNA): TGTGCCAGCCGGGACCGAGCTGATCCCACTGGAAACACCATATATTTT.

By frequency in the sample, this clonotype is medium-sized. The chain links TRBV20-1 to TRBJ1-3; D ambiguous. The CDR3 contains 13 residues. The germline V gene encodes CDR1 DFQATT and CDR2 SNEGSKA (reference sequence). V gave up 4 bases and J gave up 2 bases, with 9 bases separating them. The CDR3 spells CSAKGGAGNTIYF. The CDR3 nucleotides are TGCAGTGCTAAGGGTGGAGCTGGAAACACCATATATTTT.